This TCR beta chain emerged from a study of CD8+ T cells in alopecia areata (dated by TCRdb to the late 2010s). With regard to the full study: Treated patients were enrolled in an open-label pilot trial of oral tofacitinib, 5 to 10 mg twice daily, for moderate-to-severe alopecia areata. RNA was obtained with the PAXgene miRNA kit for fixed scalp, the miRNeasy kit for PBMCs, and the RNeasy kit for mouse skin. Patients stayed on tofacitinib for 6 to 18 months and then had 6 months of follow-up off drug so that delayed response and recurrence could be assessed. immunoSEQ multiplex PCR using 35 Vbeta forward primers and 13 Jbeta reverse primers was used to amplify TCRbeta CDR3 regions. In both human patients and the C3H/HeJ mouse model, the study applied high-throughput TCRbeta sequencing to look at T cell clonal expansion in alopecia areata. Scalp tissue and sorted CD4+ and CD8+ peripheral blood T cells from patchy and totalis/universalis alopecia areata patients and from healthy controls were covered by human TCRbeta sequencing. In treated patients, disease severity was measured using the SALT score, which gives the percentage of scalp surface area affected. Scalp clonality was compared among normal scalp (n=4), patchy alopecia areata scalp (n=8), and alopecia totalis/universalis scalp (n=8). Biopsies were taken from tofacitinib-treated patients at baseline and again at 4 and 24 weeks into treatment, and several of those patients also had a later scalp biopsy.

Libraries were constructed by the immunoSEQ multiplex PCR assay. RNA was extracted from all samples and reverse transcribed into cDNA, which served as template for TCR sequencing. SuperScript III was used for first-strand cDNA synthesis, primed with a 2:1 mix of oligo-dT and random hexamers. Amplification bias was assessed with a synthetic immune receptor repertoire, and residual bias was removed computationally. Processing in the source paper ran as follows. After raw reads were preprocessed to remove errors, the CDR3 was defined following IMGT conventions as running from the conserved cysteine to phenylalanine. Clonality was computed as 1 minus the Shannon entropy, with the entropy normalized by log2 of the number of productive unique TCRs. CD4 or CD8 identity of scalp clones was inferred by cross-referencing scalp TCRbeta sequences with sorted blood CD4 and CD8 repertoires. This is the immuneACCESS table as TCRdb keeps it, with only in-frame sequences that have V and J called. A part of the clones is gone; compared with another copy, unresolved V genes explain less than half, and the rest is unexplained. D and trimming come from the DNA, and the V and J calls and clone size come from that table. A total of roughly 200,000 clones appear in this sample, about 48% of them only once. About a tenth of the sample is held by the ten biggest clonotypes.

The label giving this sample's time point can be read as: around 22 weeks on oral tofacitinib. In the paper's terms, the treatment or condition label means: oral pan-JAK inhibitor, 5-10 mg twice daily. Lesional scalp punch biopsies and peripheral blood were obtained from alopecia areata patients. PBMCs were separated by density centrifugation and stained for CD3, CD4 and CD8, after which CD4+ and CD8+ T cells were sorted on a FACSAria. Here is what the overall study found, with its caveats: During tofacitinib treatment, many expanded lesional clones stuck around in both scalp and blood, and this persistence may partly explain why relapse happens after treatment is stopped. Scalp clonality and the number of expanded CD8+ clones among the top 100 scalp clones were significantly decreased by tofacitinib. Because the treated cohort was small and had just a single nonresponder, larger studies are needed to establish links between baseline CD8+ expansion and response. Unlike mouse skin, where gammadelta T cells dominate, normal human skin contains resident alphabeta T cells that get sequenced too, which complicates analysis of the scalp TCR repertoire. Compared with normal scalp, lesional scalp, particularly in alopecia totalis/universalis, had higher clonality and more expanded CD8+ clones, which suggests antigenic drive. Shared TCR sequences between patients were less evident than in mice, which may be partly attributable to HLA diversity in the patient population.

As to this clone: Which antigen it targets is not known. This could be a read error, since a much larger clone is one nucleotide away.

Between the V and J ends, shortened by 4 bases and 0 bases respectively, the junction contains 2 bases. Based on the germline V gene, the CDR1 and CDR2 sequences are SGHDT and YYEEEE. Taken from cysteine to phenylalanine, the CDR3 has 11 residues. The sequence is cut down to CDR3 DNA, 33 bases in frame from base 1. The sequence was collected from a human donor with alopecia areata. Sequencing was performed on CD8+ T cells sorted from blood, taken at week 24, from a patient treated with tofacitinib. The V gene is TRBV5-6 and the J gene is TRBJ2-7; the D gene cannot be resolved reliably. CDR3 sequence: CASSVSYEQYF. The sequence in DNA is TGTGCCAGCAGCGTCTCCTACGAGCAGTACTTC.